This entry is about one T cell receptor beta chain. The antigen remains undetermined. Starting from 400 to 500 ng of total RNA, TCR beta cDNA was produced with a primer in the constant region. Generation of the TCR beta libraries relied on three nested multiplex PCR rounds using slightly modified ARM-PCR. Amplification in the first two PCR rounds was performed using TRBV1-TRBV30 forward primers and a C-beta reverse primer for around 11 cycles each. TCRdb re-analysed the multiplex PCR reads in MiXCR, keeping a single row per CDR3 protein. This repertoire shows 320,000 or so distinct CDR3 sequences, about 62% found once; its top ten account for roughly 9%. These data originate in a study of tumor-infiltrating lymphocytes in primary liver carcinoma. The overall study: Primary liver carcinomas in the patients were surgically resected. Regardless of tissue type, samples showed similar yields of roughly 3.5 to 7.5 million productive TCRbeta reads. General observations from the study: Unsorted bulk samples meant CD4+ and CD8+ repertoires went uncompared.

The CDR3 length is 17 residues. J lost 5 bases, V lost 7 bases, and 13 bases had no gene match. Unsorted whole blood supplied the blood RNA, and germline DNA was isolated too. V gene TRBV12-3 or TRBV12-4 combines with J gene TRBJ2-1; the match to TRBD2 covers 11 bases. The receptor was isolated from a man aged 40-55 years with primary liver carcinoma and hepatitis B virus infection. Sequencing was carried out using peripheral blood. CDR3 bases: TGTGCCAGCACCCCTACCGGGACTAGCGGTTCCCACAATGAGCAGTTCTTC. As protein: CASTPTGTSGSHNEQFF.